Below, 6 T cell receptor beta chains from the same sample are listed, as sequenced in a study of cytomegalovirus exposure and HLA in healthy donors. The study ran its PCR with 60 Vbeta and 13 Jbeta primers. Profiling relied on immunoSEQ multiplex PCR, and the TCRdb table lists in-frame clones only, not all of them. The sample lists 150,000 to 200,000 clones; approximately 88% were seen once. Sample: PBMCs. The receptors derive from a boy younger than 10 in good health and CMV-seronegative.

CDR3 coding DNA: TGTGCCTGGGGGATAATAGACGGGCGGGTTGAAAAACTGTTTTTT. Its translation is CAWGIIDGRVEKLFF. This chain joins TRBV30 and TRBJ1-4, with D unresolved. CDR1 and CDR2 (germline): GTSNPN, SVGIG (reference sequence). The CDR3 spans 15 residues. V lost 5 bases and J 7 bases, leaving 20 bases between the germline ends.

V is TRBV9 and J is TRBJ1-4; TRBD1 aligns across 11 bases. The ends lost 2 bases at V and 5 bases at J; junction bases unmatched: 8. CDR1 and CDR2 (germline): SGDLS, YYNGEE. There are 17 residues in the CDR3. CDR3 DNA sequence: TGTGCCAGCAGCGTTGGACAGGGGGCCCTACTGAATGAAAAACTGTTTTTT. Translating it yields CASSVGQGALLNEKLFF. Filled out from reference TRBV9 and TRBJ1-4, the complete variable domain reads DSGVTQTPKHLITATGQRVTLRCSPRSGDLSVYWYQQSLDQGLQFLIQYYNGEERAKGNILERFSAQQFPDLHSELNLSSLELGDSALYFCASSVGQGALLNEKLFFGSGTQLSVL.

In this sample, this clone turned up a few times. The J gene is TRBJ2-3, the V gene TRBV13; possible D gene TRBD1, 6 bases. The CDR3 has 14 residues. Germline CDR1 and CDR2: PRHDT and FYEKMQ (reference sequence). The V and J ends lost 5 bases and 4 bases respectively, with 13 bases between them. CDR3 loop: CASSRGRGADTQYF. DNA for the CDR3: TGTGCCAGCAGCCGGGGCAGGGGAGCAGATACGCAGTATTTT.

This clone was counted between two and nine times. The chain is built from TRBV6-1 and TRBJ1-2; D call uncertain. Trimming removed 4 bases from V and 4 bases from J, with 10 bases in between. CDR1 MNHNS and CDR2 SASEGT come from the germline V gene. The CDR3 spans 13 residues. Here the CDR3 DNA reads TGTGCCAGCAGTGTTGGCGGCGTCTATGGCTACACCTTC. Translated, it gives CASSVGGVYGYTF.

This clone was seen just once. The J gene is TRBJ2-5, the V gene TRBV7-8; 7 bases agree with TRBD2. V was clipped by 0 bases and J by 1 base; unmatched bases: 2. The germline V gene has CDR1 SGHVS and CDR2 FQNEAQ. This CDR3 spans 15 amino acids. DNA of the CDR3: TGTGCCAGCAGCTTAGCGGGGGGGGTCCAAGAGACCCAGTACTTC. It specifies CASSLAGGVQETQYF. The full variable domain, its missing parts supplied by reference TRBV7-8 and TRBJ2-5, is GAGVSQSPRYKVAKRGQDVALRCDPISGHVSLFWYQQALGQGPEFLTYFQNEAQLDKSGLPSDRFFAERPEGSVSTLKIQRTQQEDSAVYLCASSLAGGVQETQYFGPGTRLLVL.

The chain has TRBV7-9 and TRBJ2-1; 8 positions match TRBD2. In germline, CDR1 is SEHNR, CDR2 FQNEAQ (reference sequence). V shed 2 bases and J 8 bases; nucleotides not matched to a gene: 8. The CDR3 consists of 15 residues. The CDR3 DNA follows: TGTGCCAGCAGCTTACCGGGACTAGAGTCAGATGAGCAGTTCTTC. This encodes CASSLPGLESDEQFF.